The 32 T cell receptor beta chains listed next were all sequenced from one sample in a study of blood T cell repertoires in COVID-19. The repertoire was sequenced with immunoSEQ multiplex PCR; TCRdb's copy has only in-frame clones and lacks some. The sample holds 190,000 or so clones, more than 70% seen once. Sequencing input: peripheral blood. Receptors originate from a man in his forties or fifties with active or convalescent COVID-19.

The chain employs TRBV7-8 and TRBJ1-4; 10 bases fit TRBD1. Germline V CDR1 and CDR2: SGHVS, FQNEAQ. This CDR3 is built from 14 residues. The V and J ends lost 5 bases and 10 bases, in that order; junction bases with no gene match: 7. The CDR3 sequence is CASSLRTGGGKLFF. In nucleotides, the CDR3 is TGTGCCAGCAGCCTGCGGACAGGGGGGGGAAAACTGTTTTTT.

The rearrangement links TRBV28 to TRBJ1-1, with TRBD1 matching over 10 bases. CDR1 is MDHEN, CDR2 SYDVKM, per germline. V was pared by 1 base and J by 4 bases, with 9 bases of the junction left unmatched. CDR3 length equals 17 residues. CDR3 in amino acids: CASSLLGQGVSSTEAFF. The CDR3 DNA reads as TGTGCCAGCAGTTTATTAGGACAGGGGGTTTCTTCCACTGAAGCTTTCTTT.

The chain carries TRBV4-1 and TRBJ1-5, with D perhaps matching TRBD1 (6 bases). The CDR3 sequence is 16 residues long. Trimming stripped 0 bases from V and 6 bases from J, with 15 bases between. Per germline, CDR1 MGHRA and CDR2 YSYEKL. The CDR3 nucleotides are TGCGCCAGCAGCCAAGAAGGGGGGGGGAGTGGTCAGCCCCAGCATTTT. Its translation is CASSQEGGGSGQPQHF.

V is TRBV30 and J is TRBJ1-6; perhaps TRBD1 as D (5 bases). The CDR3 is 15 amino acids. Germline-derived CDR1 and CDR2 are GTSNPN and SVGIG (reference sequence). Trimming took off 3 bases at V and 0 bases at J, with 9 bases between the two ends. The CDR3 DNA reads TGTGCCTGGAGCAGACAGAGCTCCTATAATTCACCCCTCCACTTT. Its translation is CAWSRQSSYNSPLHF. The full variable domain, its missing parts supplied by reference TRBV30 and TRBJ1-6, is SQTIHQWPATLVQPVGSPLSLECTVEGTSNPNLYWYRQAAGRGLQLLFYSVGIGQISSEVPQNLSASRPQDRQFILSSKKLLLSDSGFYLCAWSRQSSYNSPLHFGNGTRLTVT.

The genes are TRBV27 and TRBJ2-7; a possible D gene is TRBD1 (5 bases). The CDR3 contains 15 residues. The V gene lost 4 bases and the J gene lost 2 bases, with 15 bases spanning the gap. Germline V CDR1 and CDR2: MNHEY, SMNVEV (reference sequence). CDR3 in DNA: TGTGCCAGCAGTTCATTACAGGACCCCCCCTACGAGCAGTACTTC. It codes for CASSSLQDPPYEQYF.

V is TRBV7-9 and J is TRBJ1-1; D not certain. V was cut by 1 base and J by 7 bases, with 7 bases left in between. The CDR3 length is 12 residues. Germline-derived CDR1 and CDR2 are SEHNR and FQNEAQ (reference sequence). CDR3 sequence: CASSLDAGEAFF. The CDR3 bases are TGTGCCAGCAGCTTAGATGCGGGTGAAGCTTTCTTT.

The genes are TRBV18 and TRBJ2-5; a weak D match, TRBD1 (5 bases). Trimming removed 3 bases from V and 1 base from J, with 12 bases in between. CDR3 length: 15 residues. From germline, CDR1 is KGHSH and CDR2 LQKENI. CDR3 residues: CASSPLGASQETQYF. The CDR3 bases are TGTGCCAGCTCACCTTTAGGGGCTAGCCAAGAGACCCAGTACTTC.

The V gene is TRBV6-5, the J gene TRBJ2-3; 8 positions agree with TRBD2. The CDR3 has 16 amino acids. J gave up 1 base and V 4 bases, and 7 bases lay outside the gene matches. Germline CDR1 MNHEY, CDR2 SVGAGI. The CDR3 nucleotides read TGTGCCAGCAGTTCCGTCCGAGCGGGGGGCACAGATACGCAGTATTTT. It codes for CASSSVRAGGTDTQYF.

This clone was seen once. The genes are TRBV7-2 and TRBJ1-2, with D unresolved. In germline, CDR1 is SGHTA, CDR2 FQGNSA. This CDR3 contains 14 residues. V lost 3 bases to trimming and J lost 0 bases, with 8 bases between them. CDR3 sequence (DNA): TGTGCCAGCAGCTTGCGGCTTACTAACTATGGCTACACCTTC. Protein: CASSLRLTNYGYTF.

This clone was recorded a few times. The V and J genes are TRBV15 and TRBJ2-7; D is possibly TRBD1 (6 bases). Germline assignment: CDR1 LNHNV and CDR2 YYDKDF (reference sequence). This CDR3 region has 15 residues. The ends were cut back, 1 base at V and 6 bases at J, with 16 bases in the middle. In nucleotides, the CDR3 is TGTGCCACCAGCAGAGGGTGGGGGCTAGGGATCGAGCAGTACTTC. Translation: CATSRGWGLGIEQYF.

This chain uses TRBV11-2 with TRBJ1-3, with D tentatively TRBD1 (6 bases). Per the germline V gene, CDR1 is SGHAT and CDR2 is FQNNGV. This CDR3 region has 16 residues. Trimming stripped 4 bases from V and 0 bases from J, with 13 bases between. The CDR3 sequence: CASSSWDTSSGNTIYF. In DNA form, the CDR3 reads TGTGCCAGCAGCTCCTGGGACACCAGCTCTGGAAACACCATATATTTT.

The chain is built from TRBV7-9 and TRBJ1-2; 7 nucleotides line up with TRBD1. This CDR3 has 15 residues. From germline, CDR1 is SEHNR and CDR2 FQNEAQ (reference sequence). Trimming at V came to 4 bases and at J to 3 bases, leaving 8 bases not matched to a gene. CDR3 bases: TGTGCCAGCAGCTCAGGGGGGACGAGGGACTATGGCTACACCTTC. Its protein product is CASSSGGTRDYGYTF.

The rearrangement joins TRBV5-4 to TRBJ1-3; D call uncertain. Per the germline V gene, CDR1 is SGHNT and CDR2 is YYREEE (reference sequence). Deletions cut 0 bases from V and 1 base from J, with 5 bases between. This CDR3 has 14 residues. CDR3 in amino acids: CASSLERSGNTIYF. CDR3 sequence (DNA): TGTGCCAGCAGCTTGGAGAGATCTGGAAACACCATATATTTT. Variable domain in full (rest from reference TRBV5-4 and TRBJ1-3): ETGVTQSPTHLIKTRGQQVTLRCSSQSGHNTVSWYQQALGQGPQFIFQYYREEENGRGNFPPRFSGLQFPNYSSELNVNALELDDSALYLCASSLERSGNTIYFGEGSWLTVV.

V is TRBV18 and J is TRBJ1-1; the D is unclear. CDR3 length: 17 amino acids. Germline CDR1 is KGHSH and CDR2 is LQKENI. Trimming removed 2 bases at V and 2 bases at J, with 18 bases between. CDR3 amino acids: CASSPNSPAYPNTEAFF. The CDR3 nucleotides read TGTGCCAGCTCACCAAATTCGCCTGCCTACCCCAACACTGAAGCTTTCTTT.

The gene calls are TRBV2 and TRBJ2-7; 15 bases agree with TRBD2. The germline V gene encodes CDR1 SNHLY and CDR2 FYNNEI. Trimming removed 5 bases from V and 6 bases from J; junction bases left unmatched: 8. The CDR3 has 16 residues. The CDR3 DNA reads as TGTGCCAGCAGTAACGGACTAGCGGGGGGGCGAGGCGAGCAGTACTTC. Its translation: CASSNGLAGGRGEQYF. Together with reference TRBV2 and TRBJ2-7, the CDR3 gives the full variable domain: EPEVTQTPSHQVTQMGQEVILRCVPISNHLYFYWYRQILGQKVEFLVSFYNNEISEKSEIFDDQFSVERPDGSNFTLKIRSTKLEDSAMYFCASSNGLAGGRGEQYFGPGTRLTVT.

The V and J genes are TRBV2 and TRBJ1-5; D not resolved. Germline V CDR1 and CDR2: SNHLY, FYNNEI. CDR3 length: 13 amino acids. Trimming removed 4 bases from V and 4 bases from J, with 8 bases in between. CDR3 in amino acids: CASSVQPNQPQHF. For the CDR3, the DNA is TGTGCCAGCAGTGTACAGCCTAATCAGCCCCAGCATTTT.

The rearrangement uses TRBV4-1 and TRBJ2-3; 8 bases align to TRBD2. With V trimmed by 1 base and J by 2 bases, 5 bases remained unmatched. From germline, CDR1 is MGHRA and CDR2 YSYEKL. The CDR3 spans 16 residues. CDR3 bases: TGCGCCAGCAGCCAAGCCGTAGCGGGGCCCACAGATACGCAGTATTTT. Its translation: CASSQAVAGPTDTQYF.

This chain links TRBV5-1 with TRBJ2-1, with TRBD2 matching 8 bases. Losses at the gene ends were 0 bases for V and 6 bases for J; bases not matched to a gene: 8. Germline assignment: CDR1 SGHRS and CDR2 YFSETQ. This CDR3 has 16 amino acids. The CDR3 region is CASSLGLGGVGNEQFF. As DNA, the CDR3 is TGCGCCAGCAGCTTGGGTCTCGGGGGGGTCGGCAATGAGCAGTTCTTC.

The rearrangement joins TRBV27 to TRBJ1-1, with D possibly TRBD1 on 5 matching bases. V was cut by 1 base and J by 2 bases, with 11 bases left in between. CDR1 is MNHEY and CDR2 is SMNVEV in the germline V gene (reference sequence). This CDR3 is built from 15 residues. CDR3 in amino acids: CASSLWGRSNTEAFF. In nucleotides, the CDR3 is TGTGCCAGCAGTTTATGGGGCAGGAGTAACACTGAAGCTTTCTTT.

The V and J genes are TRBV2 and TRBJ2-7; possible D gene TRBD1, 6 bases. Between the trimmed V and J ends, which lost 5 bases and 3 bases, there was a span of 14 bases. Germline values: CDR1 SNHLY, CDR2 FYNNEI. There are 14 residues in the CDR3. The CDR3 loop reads CASSTDRGDYEQYF. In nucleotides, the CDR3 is TGTGCCAGCAGTACGGACAGAGGGGACTACGAGCAGTACTTC.

The CDR3 sequence: CASSYSNRGQDTQYF. The CDR3 nucleotides read TGTGCCAGCAGTTACTCTAACAGGGGGCAAGATACGCAGTATTTT. The V and J genes are TRBV6-5 and TRBJ2-3, with 9 bases lining up with TRBD1. Germline assignment: CDR1 MNHEY and CDR2 SVGAGI. The length of the CDR3 is 15 residues. Trimming took 0 bases from V and 5 from J; bases not matched to a gene: 3.

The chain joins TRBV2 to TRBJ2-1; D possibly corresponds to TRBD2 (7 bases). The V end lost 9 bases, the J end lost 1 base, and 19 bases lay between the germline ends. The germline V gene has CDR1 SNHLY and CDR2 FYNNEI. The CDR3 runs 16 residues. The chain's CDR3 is CASTDSGGSSYNEQFF. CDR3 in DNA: TGTGCCAGTACCGACTCGGGGGGCAGTTCCTACAATGAGCAGTTCTTC. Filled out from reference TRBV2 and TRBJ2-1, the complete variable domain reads EPEVTQTPSHQVTQMGQEVILRCVPISNHLYFYWYRQILGQKVEFLVSFYNNEISEKSEIFDDQFSVERPDGSNFTLKIRSTKLEDSAMYFCASTDSGGSSYNEQFFGPGTRLTVL.

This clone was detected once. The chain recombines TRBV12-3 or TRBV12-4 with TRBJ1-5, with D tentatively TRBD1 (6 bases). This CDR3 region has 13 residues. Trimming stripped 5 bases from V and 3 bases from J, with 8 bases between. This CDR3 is CASSGQLNQPQHF. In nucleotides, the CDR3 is TGTGCCAGCAGTGGACAGCTCAATCAGCCCCAGCATTTT.

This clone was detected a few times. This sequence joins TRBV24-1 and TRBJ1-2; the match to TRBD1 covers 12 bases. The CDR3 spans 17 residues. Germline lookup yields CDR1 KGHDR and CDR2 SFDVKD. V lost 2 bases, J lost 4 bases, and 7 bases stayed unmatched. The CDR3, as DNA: TGTGCCACCAGTGATTCCGGGACAGGGGGCTATCGCTATGGCTACACCTTC. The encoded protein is CATSDSGTGGYRYGYTF.

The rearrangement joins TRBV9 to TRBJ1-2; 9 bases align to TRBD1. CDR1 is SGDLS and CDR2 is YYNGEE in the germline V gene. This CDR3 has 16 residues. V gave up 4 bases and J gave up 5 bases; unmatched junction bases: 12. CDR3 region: CASSTTSGTGLYGYTF. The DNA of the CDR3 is TGTGCCAGCAGCACCACATCCGGGACAGGGTTGTATGGCTACACCTTC.

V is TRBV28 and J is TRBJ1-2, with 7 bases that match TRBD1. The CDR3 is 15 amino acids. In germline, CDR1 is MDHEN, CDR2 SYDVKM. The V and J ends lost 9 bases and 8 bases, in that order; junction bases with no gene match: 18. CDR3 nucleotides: TGTGCCAGTTCCTTTACACAGGGGAGCAGGAAAGGCTACACCTTC. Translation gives CASSFTQGSRKGYTF.

This CDR3 reads CASSRGGGATNEKLFF. In DNA, the CDR3 is TGTGCCAGCAGCCGCGGAGGGGGGGCAACTAATGAAAAACTGTTTTTT. The chain employs TRBV7-2 and TRBJ1-4, with a possible D match to TRBD1 (6 bases). This CDR3 is built from 16 residues. The V and J ends lost 5 bases and 0 bases respectively, with 13 bases between them. Germline CDR1 is SGHTA and CDR2 is FQGNSA.

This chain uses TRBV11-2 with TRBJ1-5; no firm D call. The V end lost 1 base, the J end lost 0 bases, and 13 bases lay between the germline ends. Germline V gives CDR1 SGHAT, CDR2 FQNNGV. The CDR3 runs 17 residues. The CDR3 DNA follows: TGTGCCAGCAGCTTAGTTTTTAGAGGAAGTAGCAATCAGCCCCAGCATTTT. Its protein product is CASSLVFRGSSNQPQHF.

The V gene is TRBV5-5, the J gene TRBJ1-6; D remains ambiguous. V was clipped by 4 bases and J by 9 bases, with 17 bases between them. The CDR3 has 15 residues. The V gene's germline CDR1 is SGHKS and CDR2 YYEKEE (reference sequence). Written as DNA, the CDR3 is TGTGCCAGCAGCCCGTCGACGGCACGGGGTTCACCCCTCCACTTT. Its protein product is CASSPSTARGSPLHF.

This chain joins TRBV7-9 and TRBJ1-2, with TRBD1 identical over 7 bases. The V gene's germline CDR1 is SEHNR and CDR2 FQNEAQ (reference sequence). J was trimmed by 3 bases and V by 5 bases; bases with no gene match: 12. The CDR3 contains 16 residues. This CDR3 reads CASSQKGQLSDYGYTF. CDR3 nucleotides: TGTGCCAGCAGCCAAAAGGGACAGCTAAGCGACTATGGCTACACCTTC.

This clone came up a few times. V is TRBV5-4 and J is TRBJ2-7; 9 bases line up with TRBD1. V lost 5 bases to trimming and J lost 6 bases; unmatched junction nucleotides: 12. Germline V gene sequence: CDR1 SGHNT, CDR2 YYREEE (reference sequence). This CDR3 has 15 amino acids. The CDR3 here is CASSRDGTGPAEQYF. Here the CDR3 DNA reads TGTGCCAGCAGTCGAGATGGGACAGGGCCAGCCGAGCAGTACTTC.

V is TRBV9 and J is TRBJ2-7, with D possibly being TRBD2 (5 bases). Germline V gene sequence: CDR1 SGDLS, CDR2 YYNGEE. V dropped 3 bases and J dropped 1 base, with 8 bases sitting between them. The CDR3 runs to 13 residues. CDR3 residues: CASSASGSYEQYF. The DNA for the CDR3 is TGTGCCAGCAGCGCCTCGGGGTCCTACGAGCAGTACTTC.